A selection of T cell receptor beta chains follows, all from one sample in a study of shared clonotypes between healthy human individuals. Produced via immunoSEQ multiplex PCR; TCRdb's table is partial and in-frame only. The table has millions of clones, over 85% seen once. The sample was naive CD4+ T cells sorted from blood. The receptor source for this set is a man aged 18 to 35 in good health. CDR3s include the opening cysteine and the closing phenylalanine or tryptophan. A D gene is named only where the DNA matches it firmly. Size is stated for part of the rows, as once, few or many counts, or as a class when the clone is expanded.

d_gene	len	v_gene	j_gene	abundance	CDR3aa	CDR3nt
TRBD2	18	TRBV5-1	TRBJ2-5	-	CASSLGLAGDSPQETQYF	TGCGCCAGCAGCTTGGGACTAGCGGGAGATAGCCCTCAAGAGACCCAGTACTTC
-	15	TRBV7-2	TRBJ1-5	-	CASSLGQGSNQPQHF	TGTGCCAGCAGCTTGGGGCAGGGGAGCAATCAGCCCCAGCATTTT
TRBD1	13	TRBV5-1	TRBJ2-3	-	CASGAGTGDTQYF	TGCGCCAGCGGAGCTGGGACAGGAGATACGCAGTATTTT
-	13	TRBV7-8	TRBJ2-7	-	CASSLRPPGEQYF	TGTGCCAGCAGCTTACGGCCCCCTGGCGAGCAGTACTTC
-	15	TRBV7-2	TRBJ1-3	-	CASSPAGASGNTIYF	TGTGCCAGCAGCCCAGCGGGGGCTTCTGGAAACACCATATATTTT
-	14	TRBV7-2	TRBJ1-5	-	CASSQGRGNQPQHF	TGTGCCAGCAGCCAGGGACGGGGCAATCAGCCCCAGCATTTT
TRBD1	17	TRBV4-2	TRBJ2-5	-	CASSQDLGTGGTETQYF	TGTGCCAGCAGCCAAGACCTGGGGACAGGGGGCACAGAGACCCAGTACTTC
TRBD2	16	TRBV7-2	TRBJ2-7	-	CASSPGGLAGAYEQYF	TGTGCCAGCAGCCCCGGCGGACTAGCGGGAGCCTACGAGCAGTACTTC
-	14	TRBV7-6	TRBJ1-5	-	CASSSGAYNQPQHF	TGTGCCAGCAGCTCGGGGGCCTACAATCAGCCCCAGCATTTT
-	15	TRBV5-4	TRBJ2-3	-	CASSLNLVSTDTQYF	TGTGCCAGCAGCTTGAATTTAGTTAGCACAGATACGCAGTATTTT
-	11	TRBV5-4	TRBJ2-7	once	CASSTRDEQYF	TGTGCCAGCAGCACCAGGGATGAGCAGTACTTC
-	16	TRBV19	TRBJ2-1	-	CASTSRSTSSYNEQFF	TGTGCCAGTACCTCCCGTAGTACGAGCTCCTACAATGAGCAGTTCTTC
-	15	TRBV6-1	TRBJ2-2	-	CASTLPVLNTGELFF	TGTGCCAGCACCTTACCAGTCTTGAACACCGGGGAGCTGTTTTTT
TRBD1	16	TRBV7-9	TRBJ2-7	-	CASSWETGVEGREQYF	TGTGCCAGCAGCTGGGAAACAGGGGTCGAAGGGCGCGAGCAGTACTTC
-	15	TRBV15	TRBJ2-7	-	CATSRDEGGFYEQYF	TGTGCCACCAGCAGAGACGAAGGGGGTTTCTACGAGCAGTACTTC